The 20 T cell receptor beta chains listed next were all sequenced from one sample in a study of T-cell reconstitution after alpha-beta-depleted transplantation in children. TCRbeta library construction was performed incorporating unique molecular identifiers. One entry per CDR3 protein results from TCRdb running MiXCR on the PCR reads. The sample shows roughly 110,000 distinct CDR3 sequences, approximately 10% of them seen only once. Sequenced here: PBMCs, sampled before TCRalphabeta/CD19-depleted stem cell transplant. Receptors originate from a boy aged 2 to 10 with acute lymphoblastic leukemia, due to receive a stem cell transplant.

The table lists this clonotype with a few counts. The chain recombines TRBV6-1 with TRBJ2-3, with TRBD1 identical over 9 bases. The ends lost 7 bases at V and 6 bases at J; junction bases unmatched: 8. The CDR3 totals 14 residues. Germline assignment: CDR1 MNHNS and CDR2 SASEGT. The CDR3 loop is CASTPDRGGDTQYF. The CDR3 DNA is TGTGCCAGCACCCCGGACAGGGGTGGCGATACGCAGTATTTT.

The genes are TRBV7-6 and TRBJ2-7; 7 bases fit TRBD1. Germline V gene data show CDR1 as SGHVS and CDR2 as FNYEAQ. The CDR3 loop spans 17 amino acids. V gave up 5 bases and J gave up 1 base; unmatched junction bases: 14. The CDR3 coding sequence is TGTGCCAGCAGCACCGGCAGGGCACAGGGGTCTTCCTACGAGCAGTACTTC. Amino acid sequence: CASSTGRAQGSSYEQYF.

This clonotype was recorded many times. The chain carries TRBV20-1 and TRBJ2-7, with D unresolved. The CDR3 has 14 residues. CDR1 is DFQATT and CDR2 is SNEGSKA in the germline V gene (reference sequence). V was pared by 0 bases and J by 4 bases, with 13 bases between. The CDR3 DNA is TGCAGTGCTAGAGACGGTGGACGGTGGTACGAGCAGTACTTC. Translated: CSARDGGRWYEQYF.

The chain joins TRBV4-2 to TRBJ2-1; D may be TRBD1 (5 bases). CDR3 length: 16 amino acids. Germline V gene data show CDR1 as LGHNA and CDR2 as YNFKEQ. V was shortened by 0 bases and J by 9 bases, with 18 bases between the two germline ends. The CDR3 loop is CASSQEGDLRVGEQFF. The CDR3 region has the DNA TGTGCCAGCAGCCAAGAAGGGGATCTTAGAGTCGGTGAGCAGTTCTTC.

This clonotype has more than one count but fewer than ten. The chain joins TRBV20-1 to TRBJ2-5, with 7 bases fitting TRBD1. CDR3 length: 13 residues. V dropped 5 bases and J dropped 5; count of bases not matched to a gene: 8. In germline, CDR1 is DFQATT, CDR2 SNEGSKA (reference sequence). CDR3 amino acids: CSAYRGSKETQYF. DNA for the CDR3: TGCAGTGCTTACAGGGGAAGTAAGGAGACCCAGTACTTC.

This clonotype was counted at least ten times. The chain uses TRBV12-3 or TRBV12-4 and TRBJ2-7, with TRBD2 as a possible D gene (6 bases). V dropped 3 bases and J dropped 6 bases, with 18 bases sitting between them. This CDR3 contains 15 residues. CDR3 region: CASSLGGAAQAEQYF. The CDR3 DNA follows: TGTGCCAGCAGTTTGGGGGGAGCAGCACAGGCCGAGCAGTACTTC.

The chain's CDR3 is CASSLVAGGGLFF. Here the CDR3 DNA reads TGTGCCAGCAGCTTAGTAGCGGGAGGTGGGCTGTTTTTT. The rearrangement joins TRBV11-2 to TRBJ2-2; 10 bases agree with TRBD2. CDR1 is SGHAT and CDR2 is FQNNGV in the germline V gene. Trimming cost V 1 base and J 13 bases; bases outside gene matches: 3. CDR3 length: 13 residues. The variable domain in full, with the rest retrieved from reference TRBV11-2 and TRBJ2-2, is EAGVAQSPRYKIIEKRQSVAFWCNPISGHATLYWYQQILGQGPKLLIQFQNNGVVDDSQLPKDRFSAERLKGVDSTLKIQPAKLEDSAVYLCASSLVAGGGLFFGEGSRLTVL.

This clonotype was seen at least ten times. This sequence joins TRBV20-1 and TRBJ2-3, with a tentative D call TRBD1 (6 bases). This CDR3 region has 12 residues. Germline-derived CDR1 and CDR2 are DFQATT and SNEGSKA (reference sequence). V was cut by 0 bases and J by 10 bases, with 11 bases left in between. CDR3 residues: CSARDLGAAQYF. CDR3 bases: TGCAGTGCTAGAGATTTGGGGGCTGCGCAGTATTTT.

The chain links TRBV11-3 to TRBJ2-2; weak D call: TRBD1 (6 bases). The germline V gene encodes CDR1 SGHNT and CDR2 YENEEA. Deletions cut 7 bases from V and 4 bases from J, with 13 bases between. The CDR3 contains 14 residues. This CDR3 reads CASISGVSTGELFF. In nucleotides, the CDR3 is TGTGCCAGCATCTCAGGGGTCTCCACCGGGGAGCTGTTTTTT. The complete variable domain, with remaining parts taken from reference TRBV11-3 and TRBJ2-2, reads EAGVVQSPRYKIIEKKQPVAFWCNPISGHNTLYWYLQNLGQGPELLIRYENEEAVDDSQLPKDRFSAERLKGVDSTLKIQPAELGDSAVYLCASISGVSTGELFFGEGSRLTVL.

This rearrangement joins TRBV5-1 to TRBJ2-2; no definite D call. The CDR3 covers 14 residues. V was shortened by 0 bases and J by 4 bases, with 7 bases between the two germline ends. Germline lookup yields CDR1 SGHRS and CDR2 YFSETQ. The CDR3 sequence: CASSLAGPTGELFF. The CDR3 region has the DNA TGCGCCAGCAGCTTGGCCGGACCCACCGGGGAGCTGTTTTTT. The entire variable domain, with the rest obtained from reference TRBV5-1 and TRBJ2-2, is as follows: KAGVTQTPRYLIKTRGQQVTLSCSPISGHRSVSWYQQTPGQGLQFLFEYFSETQRNKGNFPGRFSGRQFSNSRSEMNVSTLELGDSALYLCASSLAGPTGELFFGEGSRLTVL.

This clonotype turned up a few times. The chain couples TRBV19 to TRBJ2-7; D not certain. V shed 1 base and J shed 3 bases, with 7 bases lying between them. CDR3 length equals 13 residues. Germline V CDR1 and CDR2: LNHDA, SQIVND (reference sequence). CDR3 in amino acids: CASSIGADYEQYF. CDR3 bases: TGTGCCAGTAGTATAGGGGCTGACTACGAGCAGTACTTC.

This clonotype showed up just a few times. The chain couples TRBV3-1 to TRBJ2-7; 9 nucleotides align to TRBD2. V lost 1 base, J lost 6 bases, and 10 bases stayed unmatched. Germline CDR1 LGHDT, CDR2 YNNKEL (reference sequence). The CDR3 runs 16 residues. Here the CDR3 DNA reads TGTGCCAGCAGCCAAGGGCGGGAGGGCCTTTTAGGCGAGCAGTACTTC. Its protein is CASSQGREGLLGEQYF.

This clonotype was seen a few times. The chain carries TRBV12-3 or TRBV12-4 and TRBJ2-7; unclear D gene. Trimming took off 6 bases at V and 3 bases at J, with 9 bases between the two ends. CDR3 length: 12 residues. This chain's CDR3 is CASSDGIYEQYF. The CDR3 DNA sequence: TGTGCCAGCAGCGACGGTATCTACGAGCAGTACTTC.

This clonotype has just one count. The CDR3 sequence: CASSAWTGSGGNQPQHF. Written as DNA, the CDR3 is TGTGCCAGCAGTGCCTGGACAGGGTCAGGAGGCAATCAGCCCCAGCATTTT. The chain employs TRBV27 and TRBJ1-5; 8 bases fit TRBD1. The CDR3 is 17 amino acids. J gave up 2 bases and V 5 bases, and 11 bases lay outside the gene matches. From germline, CDR1 is MNHEY and CDR2 SMNVEV (reference sequence).

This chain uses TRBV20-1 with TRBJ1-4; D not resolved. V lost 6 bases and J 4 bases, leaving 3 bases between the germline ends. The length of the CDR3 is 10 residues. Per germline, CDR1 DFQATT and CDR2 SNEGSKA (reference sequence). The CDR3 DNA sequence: TGCAGTGCCAATAATGAAAAACTGTTTTTT. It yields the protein CSANNEKLFF.

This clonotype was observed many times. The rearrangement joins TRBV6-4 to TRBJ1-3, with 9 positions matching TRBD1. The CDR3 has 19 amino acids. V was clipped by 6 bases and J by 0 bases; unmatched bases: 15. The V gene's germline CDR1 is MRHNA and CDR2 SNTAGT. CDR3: CASRPGQGRLPSSGNTIYF. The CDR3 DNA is TGTGCCAGCAGACCGGGACAGGGCCGTCTTCCGAGCTCTGGAAACACCATATATTTT.

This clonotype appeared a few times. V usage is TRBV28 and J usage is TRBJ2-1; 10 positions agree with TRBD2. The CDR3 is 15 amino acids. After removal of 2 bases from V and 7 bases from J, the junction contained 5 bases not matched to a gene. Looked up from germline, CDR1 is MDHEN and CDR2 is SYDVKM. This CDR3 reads CASSLSSGRMNEQFF. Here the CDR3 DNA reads TGTGCCAGCAGTTTAAGTAGCGGGAGGATGAATGAGCAGTTCTTC.

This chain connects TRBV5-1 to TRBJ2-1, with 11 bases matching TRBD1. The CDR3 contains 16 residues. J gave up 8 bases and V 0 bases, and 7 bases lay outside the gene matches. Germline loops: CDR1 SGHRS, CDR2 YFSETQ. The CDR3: CASSLARDRGLDEQFF. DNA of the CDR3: TGCGCCAGCAGCTTGGCCCGGGACAGGGGGTTGGATGAGCAGTTCTTC.

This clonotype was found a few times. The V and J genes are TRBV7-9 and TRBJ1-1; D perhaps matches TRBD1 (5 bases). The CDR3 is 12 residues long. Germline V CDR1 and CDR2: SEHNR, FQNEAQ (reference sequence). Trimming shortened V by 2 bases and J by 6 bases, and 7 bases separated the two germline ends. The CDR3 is CASSLLGAEAFF. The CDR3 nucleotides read TGTGCCAGCAGCTTACTAGGGGCTGAAGCTTTCTTT.

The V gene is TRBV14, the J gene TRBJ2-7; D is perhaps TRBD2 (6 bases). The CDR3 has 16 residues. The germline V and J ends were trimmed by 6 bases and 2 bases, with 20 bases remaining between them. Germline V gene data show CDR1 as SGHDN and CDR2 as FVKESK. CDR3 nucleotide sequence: TGTGCCAGCAGTCCGGGGGTAACCAGGGCTACCTACGAGCAGTACTTC. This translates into CASSPGVTRATYEQYF.